The 18 T cell receptor beta chains presented below share a single source sample, sequenced in a study of T cells in Graves' hyperthyroidism and ophthalmopathy. Amplified TCR beta CDR3 regions came from RNA transcripts. First-round RT-PCR targeting the TCR CDR3 was performed with the HTBI primer set. TCRdb re-analysed the multiplex PCR reads in MiXCR, keeping a single row per CDR3 protein. In the table there are 250,000 or so distinct CDR3 sequences, roughly 15% of which are singletons. The material sequenced was blood. These receptors were collected from a woman between 50 and 59 years old with Graves' hyperthyroidism that later progressed to Graves' ophthalmopathy.

This clonotype was seen more than once but under ten times. The chain joins TRBV12-3 or TRBV12-4 to TRBJ2-3; D may be TRBD2 (5 bases). CDR3 length: 18 amino acids. V dropped 1 base and J dropped 0 bases, with 17 bases sitting between them. The CDR3 reads CASSLVFEGKRSTDTQYF. The CDR3 DNA is TGTGCCAGCAGTTTAGTATTCGAGGGAAAAAGGAGCACAGATACGCAGTATTTT.

This clonotype came up once. The chain employs TRBV10-3 and TRBJ1-4; TRBD1 might be the D (5 bases). This CDR3 has 16 residues. Germline V gene lookup returns CDR1 ENHRY and CDR2 SYGVKD. V lost 0 bases, J lost 8 bases, and 16 bases lay in between. The CDR3 region has the DNA TGTGCCATCAGTGAGTCGGGGACCCCGGGGAAGGAAAAACTGTTTTTT. This sequence encodes CAISESGTPGKEKLFF.

As to this clonotype: The junction does not match germline at one end; this may be a read error. This chain links TRBV7-7 with TRBJ2-2; perhaps TRBD2 as D (6 bases). The CDR3 runs 14 residues. Germline CDR1 is SSHAT and CDR2 is FNYEAQ (reference sequence). The DNA of the CDR3 is TGTGCTAGCAGCTTAAGCGGGTCGACCGGGGAGCTGTTTTTT. It translates to CASSLSGSTGELFF.

The V and J genes are TRBV6-2 or TRBV6-3 and TRBJ1-1, with 10 bases fitting TRBD1. This CDR3 spans 14 amino acids. V lost 6 bases to trimming and J lost 3 bases; unmatched junction nucleotides: 4. The germline gives CDR1 MNHEY, CDR2 SVGEGT. In DNA form, the CDR3 reads TGTGCCAGCAGGTCCGGGACAGGGGACACTGAAGCTTTCTTT. It translates to CASRSGTGDTEAFF.

This clonotype was recorded at least ten times. The V gene is TRBV20-1, the J gene TRBJ1-4; TRBD1 aligns across 8 bases. V was pared by 3 bases and J by 5 bases, with 5 bases of the junction left unmatched. The CDR3 covers 14 residues. From germline, CDR1 is DFQATT and CDR2 SNEGSKA (reference sequence). The CDR3 DNA sequence: TGCAGTGCTAGTCCGGACAGGGCGAATGAAAAACTGTTTTTT. It translates to CSASPDRANEKLFF.

The chain's CDR3 is CASSRGPNNEKLFF. The CDR3 DNA reads as TGTGCCAGCAGCCGGGGACCGAATAATGAAAAACTGTTTTTT. The rearrangement joins TRBV11-3 to TRBJ1-4, with D maybe TRBD1 (5 bases). CDR3 length: 14 amino acids. Trimming took 5 bases from V and 4 from J, leaving 11 bases between them. Germline V CDR1 and CDR2: SGHNT, YENEEA. Full variable domain (rest looked up from reference TRBV11-3 and TRBJ1-4): EAGVVQSPRYKIIEKKQPVAFWCNPISGHNTLYWYLQNLGQGPELLIRYENEEAVDDSQLPKDRFSAERLKGVDSTLKIQPAELGDSAVYLCASSRGPNNEKLFFGSGTQLSVL.

This clonotype has at least ten counts. The gene calls are TRBV18 and TRBJ2-7, with a possible D match to TRBD1 (5 bases). Deletions cut 1 base from V and 7 bases from J, with 11 bases between. The CDR3 loop spans 13 amino acids. Germline V CDR1 and CDR2: KGHSH, LQKENI. The CDR3 DNA reads as TGTGCCAGCTCACCACAGGGAAGGGGAGAGCAGTACTTC. Its translation: CASSPQGRGEQYF.

Many counts were recorded for this clonotype. J is TRBJ2-7 and V is TRBV27; 8 nucleotides align to TRBD2. Germline V CDR1 and CDR2: MNHEY, SMNVEV (reference sequence). V lost 7 bases, J lost 6 bases, and 17 bases stayed unmatched. This CDR3 has 16 amino acids. The CDR3 spells CASTPSTSGTLCEQYF. CDR3 sequence (DNA): TGTGCCAGCACCCCCTCAACTAGCGGTACTCTATGCGAGCAGTACTTC.

This clonotype was picked up many times. J is TRBJ2-5 and V is TRBV12-3 or TRBV12-4; a weak D match, TRBD1 (5 bases). CDR3 length: 14 amino acids. Trimming left V 3 bases short and J 1 base short, with 9 bases between. CDR3 loop: CASSFLGLQETQYF. CDR3 in DNA: TGTGCCAGCAGTTTTTTGGGGCTCCAAGAGACCCAGTACTTC.

This clonotype was recorded many times. The J gene is TRBJ1-2, the V gene TRBV28; D ambiguous. The length of the CDR3 is 15 residues. Germline V lookup: CDR1 MDHEN, CDR2 SYDVKM. V shed 5 bases and J shed 4 bases, with 17 bases lying between them. CDR3 DNA: TGTGCCAGCAGTGTTGGTAACCTTGGGATCTATGGCTACACCTTC. Its translation: CASSVGNLGIYGYTF.

This clonotype was seen repeatedly, ten times or more. This chain links TRBV5-1 with TRBJ2-3; unclear D gene. Germline loops: CDR1 SGHRS, CDR2 YFSETQ. CDR3 length equals 13 residues. Between the trimmed V and J ends, which lost 2 bases and 3 bases, there was a span of 7 bases. CDR3 protein: CASSLIGTDTQYF. DNA of the CDR3: TGCGCCAGCAGCTTAATTGGGACAGATACGCAGTATTTT.

The table lists this clonotype with many counts. J is TRBJ2-3 and V is TRBV11-1, with 13 bases fitting TRBD2. CDR1 and CDR2 from the germline V gene are SGHAT and FQDESV (reference sequence). V shed 1 base and J 4 bases; nucleotides not matched to a gene: 2. The CDR3 contains 16 residues. CDR3 residues: CASSLGGLAGPDTQYF. DNA for the CDR3: TGTGCCAGCAGCTTAGGGGGACTAGCGGGACCAGATACGCAGTATTTT.

This clonotype was seen ten or more times. The CDR3 spells CASSLSGGRYEQYF. In nucleotides, the CDR3 is TGTGCCAGCAGTTTATCAGGGGGACGGTACGAGCAGTACTTC. This rearrangement joins TRBV12-3 or TRBV12-4 to TRBJ2-7, with 7 bases matching TRBD1. The CDR3 is 14 amino acids. V shed 2 bases, J shed 4 bases, and the junction held 5 bases outside the gene matches.

This clonotype was counted many times. V and J are TRBV10-3 and TRBJ2-1, with 11 bases lining up with TRBD1. Germline V gene data show CDR1 as ENHRY and CDR2 as SYGVKD. The CDR3 consists of 16 residues. With 3 bases clipped from V and 5 bases from J, the junction kept 6 bases outside the gene matches. The CDR3 DNA follows: TGTGCCATCAGTGACTGGACAGGGGGCTACCACAATGAGCAGTTCTTC. This codes for CAISDWTGGYHNEQFF.

The chain has TRBV14 and TRBJ2-2; D uncertain. Germline V gene lookup returns CDR1 SGHDN and CDR2 FVKESK. CDR3 length: 16 residues. The V gene lost 0 bases and the J gene lost 1 base, with 9 bases spanning the gap. Here the CDR3 reads CASSQDGTGNTGELFF. In DNA, the CDR3 is TGTGCCAGCAGCCAAGATGGTACGGGGAACACCGGGGAGCTGTTTTTT.

The chain carries TRBV10-3 and TRBJ1-1, with 7 bases lining up with TRBD1. After removal of 2 bases from V and 5 bases from J, the junction contained 11 bases not matched to a gene. The CDR3 sequence is 16 residues long. Germline values: CDR1 ENHRY, CDR2 SYGVKD. CDR3 loop: CAISERGGGLWTEAFF. For the CDR3, the DNA is TGTGCCATCAGTGAGAGAGGGGGCGGGCTGTGGACTGAAGCTTTCTTT.

This clonotype was observed many times. This chain uses TRBV13 with TRBJ2-7, with unresolved D. The V end was cut by 0 bases, the J end by 3 bases, with 9 bases between. This CDR3 comprises 14 residues. CDR1 is PRHDT, CDR2 FYEKMQ, per germline (reference sequence). This chain's CDR3 is CASSLGSDFYEQYF. CDR3 sequence (DNA): TGTGCCAGCAGCTTAGGCAGCGACTTCTACGAGCAGTACTTC.

The table lists this clonotype with a few counts. CDR3 in DNA: TGCGCCATCCGTCGAGGGAGACTAAGCACAGATACGCAGTATTTT. Translated, it gives CAIRRGRLSTDTQYF. V and J are TRBV10-1 and TRBJ2-3; possibly TRBD2 for D (5 bases). This CDR3 region has 15 residues. Germline assignment: CDR1 WNHNN and CDR2 SYGVQD (reference sequence). V lost 10 bases and J 0 bases, leaving 17 bases between the germline ends.